This T cell receptor (beta chain) stems from a study of blood T cell repertoires in COVID-19. Assay used: immunoSEQ multiplex PCR; TCRdb lists only in-frame clones, some missing. The repertoire holds around 160,000 clones, with 80% as singletons. Enrolled through a virtual design, the participants were between about 18 and 100 years of age and came from about two dozen US areas. CDR1 and CDR2 from the germline V gene are SGDLS and YYNGEE. This CDR3 region has 19 residues. Trimming at V came to 4 bases and at J to 2 bases, leaving 15 bases not matched to a gene. The material sequenced was PBMCs or T cells enriched from blood (not recorded which). This chain connects TRBV9 to TRBJ2-7; 13 bases fit TRBD2. The clonotype originates from a woman aged 55-75 years who had recovered from COVID-19. The CDR3 here is CASSSRTSGGHRTPYEQYF. The CDR3 DNA is TGTGCCAGCAGCTCCCGGACTAGCGGGGGCCACCGGACCCCCTACGAGCAGTACTTC.